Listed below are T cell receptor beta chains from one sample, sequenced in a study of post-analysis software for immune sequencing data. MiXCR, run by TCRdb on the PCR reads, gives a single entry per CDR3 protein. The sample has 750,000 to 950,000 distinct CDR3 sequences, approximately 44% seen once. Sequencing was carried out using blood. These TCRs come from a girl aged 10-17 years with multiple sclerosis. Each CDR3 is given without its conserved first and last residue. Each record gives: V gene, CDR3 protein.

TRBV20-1	SARATRLARSEQY
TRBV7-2	ASSLNGRPIGQYSNQPQH
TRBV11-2	ASNKNQGGLVETQY
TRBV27	ASSPDTYNEQF
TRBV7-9	ASSFAQRGGRVYEQY
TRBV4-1	ASSQAFGSVKKETQY
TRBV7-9	ASSLGLAEADTQY
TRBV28	ASRNAITSNQPQH
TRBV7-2	ASSLASGGFQETQY
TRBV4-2	ASSQDQEGATSSYNEQF
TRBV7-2	ASSLGMTKAQY
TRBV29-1	SASGIFYEQY
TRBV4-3	ASSQDPGSFSYEQY
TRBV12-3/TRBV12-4	ASSPPSANVLT
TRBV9	ASSGLRPEQY
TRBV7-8	ASSLRLGEKQY
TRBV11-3	ASSNPLAGGKETQY
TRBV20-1	SARDGGEAEETQY
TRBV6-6	ASSYVPISGANVLT
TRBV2	ASAGQQETSYEQY
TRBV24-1	ATSDLHGGTDTQY
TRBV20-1	SARDPATLH
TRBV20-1	SARGGAGGRNGAKNIQY
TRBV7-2	ASSIGLAGTDTQY
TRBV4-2	ASNQDLRGGARGYT
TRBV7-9	ASSSTSLGLAQETQY
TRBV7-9	ASSHGTGGFYGYT
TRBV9	ASSPRPGLASDEQY
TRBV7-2	ASSLELRLNNEQF
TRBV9	ASSSPNRDEQF
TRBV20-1	SATRQGVRDEQY
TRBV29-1	SGRGLFTDTQY
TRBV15	ATSSGTALLSFGYT
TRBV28	ASSSINRQETQY
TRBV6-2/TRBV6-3	ASIYRDETQY
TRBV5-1	ATRLAGQETQY
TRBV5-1	ASSSTRSRSSGANVLT
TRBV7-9	ASSHGREREKLF
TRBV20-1	SVGGSVNTQY
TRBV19	ASTLWGVLGNQPQH
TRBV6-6	ATSGTGYTYT
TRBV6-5	ASRLTVGAGANVLT
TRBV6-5	ASSLDRWGLQETQY
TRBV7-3	ASSRDHTDTQY
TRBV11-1	ASSGGHPRAF
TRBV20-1	SAATRDRGRSLF
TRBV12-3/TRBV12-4	ASSFFGTTRSGETQY
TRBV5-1	ASSFNSGQGASEQY
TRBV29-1	SVEFWQGAGNGYT
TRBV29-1	SVVVAGPTDTQY
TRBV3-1	ASSAGTSGSRDTQY
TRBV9	ASSPSDRVNQPQH
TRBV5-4	ASSSGQGTDAQY
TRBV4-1	ASSQDGGRTRGYT
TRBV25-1	ASSLTDAPQETQY
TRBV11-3	ASSLFTSLAGGDEQF
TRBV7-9	ASSLSGESDTQY
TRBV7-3	ASSLGRAHNEQF
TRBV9	ASSVNRGKYSGANVLT